This T cell receptor beta chain was captured by sequencing in a study of blood T cell repertoires in COVID-19. V lost 3 bases and J 3 bases, leaving 18 bases between the germline ends. The CDR3 is 16 residues long. Per germline, CDR1 SGHRS and CDR2 YFSETQ. The data were produced by immunoSEQ multiplex PCR, yet TCRdb's version contains in-frame clones alone and is incomplete. This sample has about 300,000 clones, with roughly 80% found just once. The TCR originated in a human donor with COVID-19, enrolled during active disease. The donor label of this sample is uncertain. Sequences were obtained from peripheral blood. This chain connects TRBV5-1 to TRBJ1-1, with D possibly matching TRBD1 (6 bases). The CDR3 bases are TGCGCCAGCAGCTACGGGCCCATGGGGGCTTACACTGAAGCTTTCTTT. Its translation is CASSYGPMGAYTEAFF. The complete variable domain, with remaining parts taken from reference TRBV5-1 and TRBJ1-1, reads KAGVTQTPRYLIKTRGQQVTLSCSPISGHRSVSWYQQTPGQGLQFLFEYFSETQRNKGNFPGRFSGRQFSNSRSEMNVSTLELGDSALYLCASSYGPMGAYTEAFFGQGTRLTVV.